This T cell receptor beta chain originates from a study of cytomegalovirus exposure and HLA in healthy donors (dated by TCRdb to about 2017). Study-level background: An earlier analysis of 587 of the donors reported 276 Gb of sequence data and 117 million unique TCR beta sequences obtained from about 200 million T cells. Among several hundred genotyped donors of the cohort, an average of around 250,000 unique TCR beta nucleotide sequences was sequenced per donor, of which about 18% were non-productive. The study used immunosequencing to profile the T cell repertoires of several hundred subjects and linked those repertoires to cytomegalovirus serostatus. Of the roughly 400 genotyped donors, roughly 80% fell in the genetic ancestry cluster associated with self-reported Caucasian donors. Roughly 310 gigabases of sequencing data and tens of millions of unique TCR sequences were included in an early release covering about 700 HLA-typed donors. Class I and class II HLA loci were covered by the typing at four-digit resolution. Rather than drawing on any new phenotypic data, the later analysis identified candidate immune exposures from TCR beta sequences and the way those sequences occurred across donors. Alongside the repertoire data, information on donor age, sex, ethnicity and CMV serostatus was compiled. To predict cytomegalovirus infection status, the study combined high-throughput TCR immunosequencing, statistical association of individual TCRs with disease status, and machine learning. The study was designed to test whether signatures of past pathogen exposure could be identified by cataloging public T cell receptors. In a later analysis, previously published TCR beta repertoires from more than 500 donors were re-analyzed and high-resolution HLA genotyping was added so that TCR occurrence patterns could be studied. A later genetic analysis used genome-wide SNP genotypes for about 55% of the 666 donors, treating that subset as a discovery cohort. To decide whether each TCR beta V gene segment behaved as functional or pseudogenic, an earlier analysis of some 580 of the donors relied on high-throughput TCR beta sequencing. The number of typed donors differed by locus: about 629-630 for A, B, C, DRB1 and DQB1; some 540 for DQA1; around 580 for DPA1; and some 430 for DPB1. In addition to the first cohort of 666 subjects, a separate validation cohort of 130 or so different subjects was used. A few DR-DQ haplotypes were treated as single units for association and clustering because of strong linkage in the cohort. Every repertoire in the discovery cohort had been generated on one and the same sequencing platform. The paper's findings and limits, for the study overall: A few of the identified cytomegalovirus-associated TCR beta chains were confirmed in vitro to be specific for cytomegalovirus antigens. Roughly uniform sequencing depth across donors was assumed in presence/absence analyses, although this assumption may not hold. Compared with equally common non-associated chains, HLA-associated TCR beta chains in a later analysis were more clonally expanded and had lower generation probabilities. In both the original and validation cohorts, the classifier was reported to diagnose cytomegalovirus status with high specificity and sensitivity. Several of the top co-occurrence clusters appeared to be linked to parvovirus B19, influenza, CMV and Epstein-Barr virus, according to a later analysis. Most CMV-associated TCR beta chains appeared to be HLA-restricted in a later analysis, and the HLA associations seemed to be driven largely by CMV exposure. Only TCR beta chains were sequenced in this cohort, and the absence of alpha or paired-chain data limited detectable features. According to a later genetic analysis, donors in an Asian-associated ancestry cluster had fewer N-insertions in productive TCRs than the approximately 650-donor mean. A later analysis found that TCR association rates varied across HLA loci, with DRB1 alleles showing the most associated TCRs and HLA-C alleles the fewest. Because counts were too low, roughly 18 rarely observed V segments, including chromosome 9 orphons, were left out of the earlier analysis of 587 of the donors. A cluster of highly shared sequence variants was judged likely to be a technical artifact of the sequencing pipeline. In a later analysis, around 15,000 TCR beta sequences were associated with specific HLA alleles at a false discovery rate of 0.05. The 87-base-pair reads could not distinguish some IMGT-functional V segments, including TRBV6-2 and TRBV6-3, so those segments were excluded. A further reported finding was that TCR beta sequences accurately predicted the HLA-A and HLA-B alleles for most subjects in the first cohort. HLA typing was unavailable for some donors at each locus, so association tests used only the typed subset. The study listed approximately 160 TCR beta chains as associated with cytomegalovirus. Most TCR sequences were seen in very few donors, while some public TCRs were found in many individuals. V-gene and J-gene trimming of TCR beta chains was associated with a missense DCLRE1C variant in a later genetic analysis, and the association was replicated in an independent cohort. Linkage disequilibrium might explain the correlated functional status among segregating V segments, but an unknown experimental factor could not be ruled out. Strong co-occurrence of HLA alleles, especially DR and DQ, made assigning TCR associations to individual alleles difficult. CMV serostatus was the only immune exposure information available for the cohort. Broadly in line with IMGT annotations, most TCR beta V segments showed up in productive rearrangements about 87% or about 30% of the time in an earlier analysis of some 590 of the donors. It was suggested by the authors that the approach could potentially be generalized to other disease states and immunological phenotypes.

The CDR3 measures 17 amino acids from cysteine to phenylalanine. Only the CDR3 portion is preserved as DNA: 51 bases, with reading frame beginning at the first base. After removal of 4 bases from V and 0 bases from J, the junction retains 6 bases not matched to a gene. The germline V gene supplies CDR1 SGHRS and CDR2 YFSETQ. Preparation of the library involved the immunoSEQ multiplex PCR assay. For the multiplex PCR, a mixture combining 60 forward primers for TCR Vbeta segments and 13 reverse primers for TCR Jbeta segments was used. Amplification of the CDR3 region of rearranged TCR beta genes was performed with a multiplex PCR assay on genomic DNA. Amplified TCR beta libraries were sequenced as 87-base-pair reads on the Illumina HiSeq System. The authors' analysis ran thus. A later analysis tallied around 80 million unique TCR beta chains across the 700 or so repertoires, and approximately 12 million of those chains were shared by two or more donors. To remove PCR and sequencing errors, raw reads were error-corrected and collapsed into unique sequences using a nearest-neighbor algorithm that merged closely related sequences. V, D and J gene segments were assigned by aligning CDR3 sequences to IMGT reference sequences. Each retained sequence needed at least a six-nucleotide match to both a V gene segment and a J gene segment. Rearrangements were called productive when the CDR3 lacked stop codons and stayed in frame with V and J; all others were non-productive. CDR3 was defined according to IMGT convention as the region running from the second conserved V-encoded cysteine to the conserved J-encoded phenylalanine. The earlier analysis of some 580 of the donors excluded any sequence lacking an unambiguous match to a single V gene segment. In an earlier analysis of a few hundred of the donors, a V segment was called functional when productive rearrangements were above 56.7%, and segregating when the standard deviation between donors exceeded 5%. To diagnose cytomegalovirus status from the catalog of TCR beta chain sequences, a statistical classification framework was built. A later analysis assigned V and J genes by comparing TCR nucleotide sequences with IMGT/GENE-DB human TR gene sequences. The TCRdist pipeline was used in a later analysis to assign CDR3 sequences and most-parsimonious VDJ recombination scenarios. A later analysis defined each TCR beta chain by its CDR3 amino acid sequence plus V-gene family, and excluded reads lacking a unique V-gene family. A later analysis removed roughly 590 highly shared, low-generation-probability nucleotide sequences to deal with suspected cross-contamination and a sequencing artifact. In a later analysis, a clonal expansion index for each public chain was calculated from normalized within-repertoire ranks of inferred template counts. A later analysis computed generation probabilities with a VDJ recombination model fitted to out-of-frame rearrangements, and checked the results against IGoR. A later analysis scored TCR-TCR, TCR-HLA and TCR-CMV co-occurrence with hypergeometric tests, applying a repertoire-size bias correction to TCR pairs. To estimate false discovery rates, a later analysis permuted the HLA or CMV assignments 20 times. A later analysis grouped co-occurring TCRs with DBSCAN, adding TCRdist sequence similarity when clustering within HLA-allele-positive subsets. Repertoires with fewer than 30,000 or more than 120,000 public chains were left out of co-occurrence clustering, as were several repertoires with anomalous nucleotide sharing. TCRdb provides this immuneACCESS table in a form limited to in-frame rearrangements. Some clones are lacking; in checked studies, under half of them reflect an unresolved V gene, and why the rest are absent is not known. For V, J and clone size, that table is used; D and trimming come from the DNA. The table for this sample lists around 150,000 clones; about 74% of them were counted only once. The ten biggest clones cover under 2% of the sample.

This clone was seen only a few times. Its antigen remains undetermined. It has no much larger one-base neighbor in the sample; base qualities were not kept. The cohort comprised fewer than 750 healthy bone marrow donors. At the time of sampling, every cohort member was nominally healthy, though immune exposures that went unrecorded were likely present. The donor was CMV seronegative and was included in the group of 352 seronegative cohort members. Every donor gave a peripheral blood sample, and the peripheral blood mononuclear cells from that sample were used for TCR beta sequencing. Genomic DNA was extracted from the blood cell samples with the Qiagen DNeasy Blood Extraction Kit.

The rearranged chain carries TRBV5-1 and TRBJ1-4; TRBD1 lines up with 10 middle nucleotides. The TCR originated in a woman aged 40 to 55 in good health and CMV-seronegative. Sequencing was carried out using PBMCs. At the DNA level, the sequence is TGCGCCAGCAGCCCGGGACAGGGGCCTGCAACTAATGAAAAACTGTTTTTT. Its amino acids are CASSPGQGPATNEKLFF.